One sample yielded the 31 T cell receptor beta chains listed below, sequenced in a study of shared clonotypes between healthy human individuals. Repertoires were generated with immunoSEQ multiplex PCR, while TCRdb's copy carries only in-frame clones and drops some. Among roughly 1 million clones, under 80% were seen once, and the ten largest hold about 1.4%. The sequenced sample was memory CD4+ T cells sorted from blood. Subset: CD45RA-negative fraction. These receptors all stem from a man aged 18 to 29 in good health.

The CDR3 DNA sequence: TGTGCCAGTAGTCAGGGGACAGGGTACTCCTACGAGCAGTACTTC. Translating it yields CASSQGTGYSYEQYF. The rearrangement joins TRBV19 to TRBJ2-7; TRBD1 matches 9 bases. This CDR3 comprises 15 residues. Germline CDR1 LNHDA, CDR2 SQIVND (reference sequence). Unmatched junction bases numbered 5, after V lost 5 bases and J lost 0 bases.

For this clone: Other DNA sequences in this sample translate to the same CDR3. The chain combines TRBV5-1 with TRBJ1-5; tentative D call: TRBD1 (5 bases). This CDR3 spans 16 amino acids. The V gene lost 0 bases and the J gene lost 0 bases, with 10 bases spanning the gap. Germline-derived CDR1 and CDR2 are SGHRS and YFSETQ. The CDR3 is CASSLGGSYSNQPQHF. The CDR3 bases are TGCGCCAGCAGCTTGGGGGGGTCCTATAGCAATCAGCCCCAGCATTTT.

This clone was counted a few times. The chain employs TRBV27 and TRBJ1-1, with 8 bases matching TRBD1. The germline V gene has CDR1 MNHEY and CDR2 SMNVEV (reference sequence). Germline trimming cut 4 bases from V and 5 bases from J; bases unmatched to any gene: 9. The CDR3 is made up of 15 amino acids. The DNA for the CDR3 is TGTGCCAGCAGTTCCCCACAGGGGGTAAAGACTGAAGCTTTCTTT. Amino acids: CASSSPQGVKTEAFF.

The chain links TRBV4-1 to TRBJ1-5; D call uncertain. The ends were cut back, 2 bases at V and 0 bases at J, with 14 bases in the middle. Per the germline V gene, CDR1 is MGHRA and CDR2 is YSYEKL. The CDR3 length is 17 residues. CDR3 sequence (DNA): TGCGCCAGCAGCCAACCGGTTGCCGGGCTTAGCAATCAGCCCCAGCATTTT. Translating it yields CASSQPVAGLSNQPQHF.

V is TRBV21-1 and J is TRBJ2-7; the table names TRBD1, a call not compared with the DNA. TRBV21-1 represents a pseudogene. There are 15 residues in the CDR3. CDR3 sequence (DNA): TGTGCCAGCAGCAAAGATCGACAGCCAACATACGAGCAGTACTTC. It is translated as CASSKDRQPTYEQYF.

This clone was picked up one time. The chain recombines TRBV7-2 with TRBJ1-2; perhaps TRBD1 as D (5 bases). CDR1 and CDR2 (germline): SGHTA, FQGNSA. Trimming took 1 base from V and 1 from J, leaving 13 bases between them. The CDR3 length is 16 residues. Here the CDR3 DNA reads TGTGCCAGCAGCTTAGGGGGGACCGGGCTTAACTATGGCTACACCTTC. Its translation: CASSLGGTGLNYGYTF. The variable domain in full, completed from reference TRBV7-2 and TRBJ1-2, reads GAGVSQSPSNKVTEKGKDVELRCDPISGHTALYWYRQSLGQGLEFLIYFQGNSAPDKSGLPSDRFSAERTGGSVSTLTIQRTQQEDSAVYLCASSLGGTGLNYGYTFGSGTRLTVV.

The V and J genes are TRBV30 and TRBJ1-6; D is unresolved. The CDR3 loop spans 13 amino acids. V lost 4 bases and J 4 bases, leaving 8 bases between the germline ends. CDR1 is GTSNPN and CDR2 is SVGIG in the germline V gene (reference sequence). DNA of the CDR3: TGTGCCTGGAAGGGCAATTATAATTCACCCCTCCACTTT. Encoded protein: CAWKGNYNSPLHF.

V gene TRBV18 combines with J gene TRBJ2-5; weak D call: TRBD2 (7 bases). Germline V gives CDR1 KGHSH, CDR2 LQKENI. V was pared by 3 bases and J by 5 bases, with 13 bases between. This CDR3 spans 14 amino acids. The CDR3 DNA reads TGTGCCAGCTCACCGGAACAGGGAGGGGAGACCCAGTACTTC. Residues: CASSPEQGGETQYF. Full variable domain (missing parts from reference TRBV18 and TRBJ2-5): NAGVMQNPRHLVRRRGQEARLRCSPMKGHSHVYWYRQLPEEGLKFMVYLQKENIIDESGMPKERFSAEFPKEGPSILRIQQVVRGDSAAYFCASSPEQGGETQYFGPGTRLLVL.

This clone was seen a single time. The rearrangement uses TRBV30 and TRBJ2-3, with TRBD1 as a possible D gene (6 bases). The ends were cut back, 0 bases at V and 2 bases at J, with 15 bases in the middle. The germline V gene has CDR1 GTSNPN and CDR2 SVGIG (reference sequence). This CDR3 comprises 16 residues. CDR3 residues: CAWSVGDNPPTDTQYF. The CDR3 nucleotides read TGTGCCTGGAGTGTAGGGGACAACCCTCCCACAGATACGCAGTATTTT. Filled out from reference TRBV30 and TRBJ2-3, the complete variable domain reads SQTIHQWPATLVQPVGSPLSLECTVEGTSNPNLYWYRQAAGRGLQLLFYSVGIGQISSEVPQNLSASRPQDRQFILSSKKLLLSDSGFYLCAWSVGDNPPTDTQYFGPGTRLTVL.

This clone was seen a few times. The chain couples TRBV5-1 to TRBJ1-1, with D possibly TRBD1 on 5 matching bases. Trimming took 6 bases from V and 0 from J, leaving 12 bases between them. This CDR3 region has 14 residues. Germline V gives CDR1 SGHRS, CDR2 YFSETQ. CDR3 sequence: CASNTGRMNTEAFF. The CDR3 nucleotides read TGCGCCAGCAACACAGGACGGATGAACACTGAAGCTTTCTTT. The variable domain in full, with the rest retrieved from reference TRBV5-1 and TRBJ1-1, is KAGVTQTPRYLIKTRGQQVTLSCSPISGHRSVSWYQQTPGQGLQFLFEYFSETQRNKGNFPGRFSGRQFSNSRSEMNVSTLELGDSALYLCASNTGRMNTEAFFGQGTRLTVV.

This chain joins TRBV18 and TRBJ1-4, with a possible D match to TRBD1 (6 bases). Germline V gene lookup returns CDR1 KGHSH and CDR2 LQKENI. This CDR3 is 15 amino acids long. Trimming took 4 bases from V and 5 from J, leaving 14 bases between them. CDR3 residues: CASSLTGQRNEKLFF. As DNA, the CDR3 is TGTGCCAGCTCACTCACCGGACAGAGAAATGAAAAACTGTTTTTT.

This clone was seen more than once but under ten times. The rearrangement links TRBV28 to TRBJ1-5, with TRBD1 identical over 8 bases. This CDR3 has 16 residues. Trimming took 5 bases from V and 2 from J; bases not matched to a gene: 8. CDR1 is MDHEN, CDR2 SYDVKM, per germline. DNA for the CDR3: TGTGCCAGCAGTCAGCTAACAGGGGGTGGCAATCAGCCCCAGCATTTT. Protein product: CASSQLTGGGNQPQHF.

The V and J genes are TRBV4-1 and TRBJ2-7; TRBD1 aligns across 7 bases. This CDR3 is 13 amino acids long. The V segment lost 1 base and the J segment 6 bases; nucleotides outside the gene matches: 3. Germline V gene sequence: CDR1 MGHRA, CDR2 YSYEKL. DNA for the CDR3: TGCGCCAGCAGCCAAGGACAGGGTTCCGAGCAGTACTTC. This translates into CASSQGQGSEQYF.

The J gene is TRBJ2-2, the V gene TRBV7-8; D uncertain. This CDR3 comprises 15 residues. CDR1 is SGHVS and CDR2 is FQNEAQ in the germline V gene. The ends were cut back, 5 bases at V and 3 bases at J, with 13 bases in the middle. This CDR3 reads CASSLIREDTGELFF. CDR3 nucleotide sequence: TGTGCCAGCAGCCTTATTAGGGAAGACACCGGGGAGCTGTTTTTT.

The chain recombines TRBV6-5 with TRBJ2-1; TRBD2 is a possible D gene (6 bases). CDR1 is MNHEY, CDR2 SVGAGI, per germline. V lost 4 bases to trimming and J lost 7 bases, with 17 bases between them. This CDR3 is 15 amino acids long. The CDR3 nucleotides read TGTGCCAGCAGTTCCTGGTCCAGCGGAGGGAATGAGCAGTTCTTC. Translated: CASSSWSSGGNEQFF.

The chain links TRBV2 to TRBJ2-3; D gene unclear. The V end lost 6 bases, the J end lost 8 bases, and 21 bases lay between the germline ends. Germline V gene sequence: CDR1 SNHLY, CDR2 FYNNEI. The CDR3 has 15 amino acids. The CDR3 DNA is TGTGCCAGCAGGGGCTCACCCCCCACGTCAGTTACGCAGTATTTT. It codes for CASRGSPPTSVTQYF. The full variable domain, in which reference TRBV2 and TRBJ2-3 provide the parts outside the CDR3, is EPEVTQTPSHQVTQMGQEVILRCVPISNHLYFYWYRQILGQKVEFLVSFYNNEISEKSEIFDDQFSVERPDGSNFTLKIRSTKLEDSAMYFCASRGSPPTSVTQYFGPGTRLTVL.

The rearrangement joins TRBV7-2 to TRBJ2-1; tentatively, D is TRBD1 (6 bases). The CDR3 spans 14 residues. Trimming pared 2 bases from V and 5 bases from J, leaving 10 bases between. Per germline, CDR1 SGHTA and CDR2 FQGNSA. This chain's CDR3 is CASSLNGQNNEQFF. The CDR3 region has the DNA TGTGCCAGCAGCTTAAACGGACAGAACAATGAGCAGTTCTTC.

In regard to this clone: A far larger clone is just one base off, so this is likely a read error. The chain recombines TRBV9 with TRBJ2-3; no firm D call. The CDR3 runs to 12 residues. In germline, CDR1 is SGDLS, CDR2 YYNGEE. Deletions cut 0 bases from V and 4 bases from J, with 3 bases between. CDR3 sequence: CASSVDADTQYF. In DNA, the CDR3 is TGTGCCAGCAGCGTAGACGCAGATACGCAGTATTTT.

The chain links TRBV7-3 to TRBJ2-5; D gene ambiguous. The CDR3 totals 13 residues. Deletions cut 5 bases from V and 1 base from J, with 8 bases between. Looked up from germline, CDR1 is SGHTA and CDR2 is FQGTGA. The CDR3 DNA is TGTGCCAGCAGCCCCGGGCCCCAAGAGACCCAGTACTTC. Its protein is CASSPGPQETQYF.

This chain links TRBV19 with TRBJ1-4, with unresolved D. Germline CDR1 reads LNHDA; CDR2 reads SQIVND (reference sequence). The CDR3 sequence is 14 residues long. V lost 6 bases, J lost 0 bases, and 8 bases lay in between. The CDR3 nucleotides read TGTGCCAGTAGCCGATCGCCAACTAATGAAAAACTGTTTTTT. Protein product: CASSRSPTNEKLFF.

This clone showed up just a few times. The chain combines TRBV7-9 with TRBJ1-5; a possible D gene is TRBD1 (5 bases). CDR1 is SEHNR and CDR2 is FQNEAQ in the germline V gene (reference sequence). V lost 5 bases and J 7 bases, leaving 12 bases between the germline ends. The CDR3 loop spans 13 amino acids. The CDR3 DNA sequence: TGTGCCAGCAGCCCCGGGAGGGACCAGCCCCAGCATTTT. Its translation: CASSPGRDQPQHF.

This clone was seen repeatedly, ten times or more. The rearrangement joins TRBV6-1 to TRBJ1-2; D not resolved. The CDR3 consists of 12 residues. Trimming took 7 bases from V and 5 from J, leaving 11 bases between them. From germline, CDR1 is MNHNS and CDR2 SASEGT. CDR3 bases: TGTGCCAGCACCCTGGCCCCGTATGGCTACACCTTC. This gives the protein CASTLAPYGYTF.

This chain connects TRBV2 to TRBJ2-3; D remains unclear. CDR3 length: 14 amino acids. The V end lost 4 bases, the J end lost 2 bases, and 10 bases lay between the germline ends. Germline CDR1 SNHLY, CDR2 FYNNEI. The CDR3 DNA reads TGTGCCAGCAGTGTGGAAACTAACACAGATACGCAGTATTTT. Translation gives CASSVETNTDTQYF.

This clone occurred once. In nucleotides, the CDR3 is TGTGCCAGTAAACTCGGACAGATGAACACTGAAGCTTTCTTT. Translation gives CASKLGQMNTEAFF. This chain connects TRBV19 to TRBJ1-1, with D possibly matching TRBD1 (6 bases). V shed 7 bases and J shed 0 bases, with 12 bases lying between them. The V gene's germline CDR1 is LNHDA and CDR2 SQIVND (reference sequence). The CDR3 runs to 14 residues.

This chain joins TRBV4-2 and TRBJ1-2; 8 positions agree with TRBD1. Germline CDR1 is LGHNA and CDR2 is YNFKEQ. The CDR3 runs 13 residues. Losses at the gene ends were 2 bases for V and 4 bases for J; bases not matched to a gene: 0. The CDR3, as DNA: TGTGCCAGCAGCCAAACAGGGGGCTATGGCTACACCTTC. Residues: CASSQTGGYGYTF.

The chain employs TRBV6-1 and TRBJ1-5; TRBD1 is a possible D gene (6 bases). Trimming pared 10 bases from V and 4 bases from J, leaving 17 bases between. Germline CDR1 reads MNHNS; CDR2 reads SASEGT. There are 14 residues in the CDR3. CDR3 residues: CANKIGGGNQPQHF. The CDR3 DNA is TGTGCCAACAAAATAGGGGGAGGGAATCAGCCCCAGCATTTT.

This clone appeared a few times. The chain recombines TRBV30 with TRBJ1-5; D unresolved. Germline V gives CDR1 GTSNPN, CDR2 SVGIG (reference sequence). V gave up 4 bases and J gave up 5 bases, with 12 bases separating them. The CDR3 has 13 residues. The CDR3 DNA follows: TGTGCCTGGAATATTGACGGTTATCAGCCCCAGCATTTT. Translated, it gives CAWNIDGYQPQHF.

The rearrangement uses TRBV19 and TRBJ2-7, with TRBD2 matching 14 bases. This CDR3 contains 16 residues. V shed 7 bases and J 3 bases; nucleotides not matched to a gene: 8. The germline V gene encodes CDR1 LNHDA and CDR2 SQIVND (reference sequence). CDR3 coding DNA: TGTGCCAGTACTCCCGGGACTAGCGGGAGTTTCTACGAGCAGTACTTC. Translated: CASTPGTSGSFYEQYF.

This clone was seen a single time. The rearrangement joins TRBV6-5 to TRBJ1-5; tentatively, D is TRBD1 (5 bases). This CDR3 has 12 amino acids. V was pared by 10 bases and J by 10 bases, with 17 bases between. Per germline, CDR1 MNHEY and CDR2 SVGAGI. The CDR3 sequence is CATGTVGKPQHF. Written as DNA, the CDR3 is TGTGCCACAGGGACGGTCGGGAAACCCCAGCATTTT.

The chain has TRBV7-2 and TRBJ1-3, with D tentatively TRBD1 (5 bases). V was trimmed by 8 bases and J by 3 bases, leaving 14 bases between them. Germline CDR1 is SGHTA and CDR2 is FQGNSA. The CDR3 runs to 14 residues. Written as DNA, the CDR3 is TGTGCCAGCCTAGCCAGGGTTAATGGAAACACCATATATTTT. It codes for CASLARVNGNTIYF.

This clone was seen repeatedly, ten times or more. The chain employs TRBV4-3 and TRBJ2-2; 10 nucleotides match TRBD2. This CDR3 comprises 17 residues. Trimming at V came to 1 base and at J to 4 bases, leaving 6 bases not matched to a gene. CDR1 is LGHNA and CDR2 is YSLEER in the germline V gene. CDR3 nucleotides: TGCGCCAGCAGCCAAGGTCCTAGCGGGAGTGTCACCGGGGAGCTGTTTTTT. This translates into CASSQGPSGSVTGELFF.